The present T cell receptor (beta chain) was sequenced within a study of blood T cells in healthy people across ages. It was with a sample-barcoded 5' primer and a J-beta primer mix that a second PCR of roughly 6 to 12 cycles was run. Any given sample supplied a minimum of 3 million CDR3-containing paired-end reads. TCRdb analysed the 5' RACE reads with MiXCR anew, one entry per CDR3 protein. The table shows 850,000 or so distinct CDR3 sequences, with 25% to 35% occurring only once. Of note for this clonotype: Its specificity is unknown.

Germline loops: CDR1 GTSNPN, CDR2 SVGIG (reference sequence). V lost 4 bases, J lost 2 bases, and 6 bases stayed unmatched. The CDR3 spans 14 residues. Study-wide points: Long-lived donors had more naive CD4+ cells and higher diversity than aged donors.

Sequencing used blood. The TCR originated in a woman older than 75 in good health. The gene calls are TRBV30 and TRBJ2-3; the match to TRBD1 covers 7 bases. The CDR3 loop is CAWTQGDPTDTQYF. CDR3 coding DNA: TGTGCCTGGACCCAGGGGGATCCCACAGATACGCAGTATTTT.